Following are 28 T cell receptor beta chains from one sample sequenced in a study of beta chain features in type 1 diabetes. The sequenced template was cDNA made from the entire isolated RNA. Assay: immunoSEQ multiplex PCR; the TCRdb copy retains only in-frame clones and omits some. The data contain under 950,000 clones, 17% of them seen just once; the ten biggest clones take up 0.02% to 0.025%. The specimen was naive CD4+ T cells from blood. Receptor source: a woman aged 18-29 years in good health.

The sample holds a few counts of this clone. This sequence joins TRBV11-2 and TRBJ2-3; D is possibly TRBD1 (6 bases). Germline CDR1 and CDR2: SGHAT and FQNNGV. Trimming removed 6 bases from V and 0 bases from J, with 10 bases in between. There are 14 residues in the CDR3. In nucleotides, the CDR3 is TGTGCCAGCAGAAACAGGGTTAGCACAGATACGCAGTATTTT. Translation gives CASRNRVSTDTQYF.

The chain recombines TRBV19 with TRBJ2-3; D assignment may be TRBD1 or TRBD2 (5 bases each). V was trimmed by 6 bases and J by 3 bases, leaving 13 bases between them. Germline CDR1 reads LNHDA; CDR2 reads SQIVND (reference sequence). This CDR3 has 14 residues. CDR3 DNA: TGTGCCAGTAGAAGAGGGGCCGTGACAGATACGCAGTATTTT. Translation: CASRRGAVTDTQYF.

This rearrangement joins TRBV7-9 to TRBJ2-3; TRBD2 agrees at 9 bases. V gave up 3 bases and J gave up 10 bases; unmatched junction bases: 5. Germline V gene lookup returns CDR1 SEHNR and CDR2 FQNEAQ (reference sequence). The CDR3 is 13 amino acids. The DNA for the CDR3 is TGTGCCAGCAGCTTGTCGCGGGAGGGATCGCAGTATTTT. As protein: CASSLSREGSQYF.

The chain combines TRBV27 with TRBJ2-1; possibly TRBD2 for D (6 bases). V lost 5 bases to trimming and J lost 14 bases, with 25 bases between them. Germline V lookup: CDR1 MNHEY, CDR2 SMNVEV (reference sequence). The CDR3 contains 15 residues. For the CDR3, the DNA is TGTGCCAGCAGTCCACTCTTGCGGGGACGACCCGAAAAGTTCTTC. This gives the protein CASSPLLRGRPEKFF.

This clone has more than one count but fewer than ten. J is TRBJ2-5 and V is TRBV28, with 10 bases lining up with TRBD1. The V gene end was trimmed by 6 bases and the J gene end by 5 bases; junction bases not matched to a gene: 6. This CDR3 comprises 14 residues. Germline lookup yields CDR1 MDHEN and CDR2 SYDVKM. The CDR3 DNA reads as TGTGCCAGCAGCCCCTGGACAGGGGGGGAGACCCAGTACTTC. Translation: CASSPWTGGETQYF.

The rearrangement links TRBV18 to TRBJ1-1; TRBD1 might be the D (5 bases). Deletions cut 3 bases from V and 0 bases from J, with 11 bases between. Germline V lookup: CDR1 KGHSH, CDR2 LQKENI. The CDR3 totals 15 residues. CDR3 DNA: TGTGCCAGCTCACCGGGGACTCCTATGAACACTGAAGCTTTCTTT. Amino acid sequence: CASSPGTPMNTEAFF.

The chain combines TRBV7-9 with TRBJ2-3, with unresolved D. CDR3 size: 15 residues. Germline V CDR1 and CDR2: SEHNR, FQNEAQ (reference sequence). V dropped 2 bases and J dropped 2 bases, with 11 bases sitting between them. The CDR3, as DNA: TGTGCCAGCAGCTTAATAGACGGGTCCACAGATACGCAGTATTTT. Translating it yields CASSLIDGSTDTQYF. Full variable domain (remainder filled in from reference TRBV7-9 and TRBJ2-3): DTGVSQNPRHKITKRGQNVTFRCDPISEHNRLYWYRQTLGQGPEFLTYFQNEAQLEKSRLLSDRFSAERPKGSFSTLEIQRTEQGDSAMYLCASSLIDGSTDTQYFGPGTRLTVL.

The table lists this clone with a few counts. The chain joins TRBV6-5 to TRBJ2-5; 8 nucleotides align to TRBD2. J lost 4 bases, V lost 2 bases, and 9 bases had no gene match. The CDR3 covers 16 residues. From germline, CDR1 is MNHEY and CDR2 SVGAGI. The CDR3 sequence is CASSYTERGLGETQYF. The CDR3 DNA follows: TGTGCCAGCAGTTACACCGAGCGGGGGCTTGGAGAGACCCAGTACTTC.

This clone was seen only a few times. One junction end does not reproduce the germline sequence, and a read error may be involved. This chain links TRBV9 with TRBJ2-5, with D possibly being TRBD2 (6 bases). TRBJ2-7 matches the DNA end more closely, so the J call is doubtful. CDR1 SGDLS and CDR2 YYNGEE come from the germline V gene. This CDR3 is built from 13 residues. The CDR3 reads CASSTTSSHEQYF. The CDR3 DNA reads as TGTGCCAGCAGCACCACTAGCTCCCACGAGCAGTACTTC.

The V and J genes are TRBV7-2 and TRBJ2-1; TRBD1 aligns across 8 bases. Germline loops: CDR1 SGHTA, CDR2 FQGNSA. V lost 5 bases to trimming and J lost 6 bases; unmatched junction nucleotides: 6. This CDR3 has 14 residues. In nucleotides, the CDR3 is TGTGCCAGCAGCACCGGGACAGGCCTCAATGAGCAGTTCTTC. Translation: CASSTGTGLNEQFF. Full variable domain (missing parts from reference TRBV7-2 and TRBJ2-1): GAGVSQSPSNKVTEKGKDVELRCDPISGHTALYWYRQSLGQGLEFLIYFQGNSAPDKSGLPSDRFSAERTGGSVSTLTIQRTQQEDSAVYLCASSTGTGLNEQFFGPGTRLTVL.

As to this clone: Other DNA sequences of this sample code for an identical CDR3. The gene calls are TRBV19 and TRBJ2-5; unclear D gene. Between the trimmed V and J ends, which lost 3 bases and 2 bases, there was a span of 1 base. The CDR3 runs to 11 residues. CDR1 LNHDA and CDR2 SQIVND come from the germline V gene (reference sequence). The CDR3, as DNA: TGTGCCAGTAGTATTCAAGAGACCCAGTACTTC. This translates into CASSIQETQYF.

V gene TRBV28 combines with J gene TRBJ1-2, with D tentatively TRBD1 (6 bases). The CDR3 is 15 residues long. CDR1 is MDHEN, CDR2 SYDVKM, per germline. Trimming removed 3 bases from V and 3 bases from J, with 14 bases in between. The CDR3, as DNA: TGTGCCAGCAGTTTTGGGGGGCGAAGGGACTATGGCTACACCTTC. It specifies CASSFGGRRDYGYTF.

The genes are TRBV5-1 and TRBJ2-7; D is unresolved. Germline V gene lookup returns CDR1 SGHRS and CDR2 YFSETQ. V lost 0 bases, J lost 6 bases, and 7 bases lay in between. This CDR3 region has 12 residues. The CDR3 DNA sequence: TGCGCCAGCAGCTTGGCGCCTGGCGAGCAGTACTTC. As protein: CASSLAPGEQYF.

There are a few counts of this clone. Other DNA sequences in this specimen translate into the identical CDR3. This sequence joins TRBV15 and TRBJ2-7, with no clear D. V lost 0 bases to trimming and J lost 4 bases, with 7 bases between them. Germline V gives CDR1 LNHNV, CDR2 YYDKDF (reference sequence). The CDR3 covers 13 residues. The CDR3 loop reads CATSRDSSYEQYF. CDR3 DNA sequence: TGTGCCACCAGCAGAGATAGCAGTTACGAGCAGTACTTC.

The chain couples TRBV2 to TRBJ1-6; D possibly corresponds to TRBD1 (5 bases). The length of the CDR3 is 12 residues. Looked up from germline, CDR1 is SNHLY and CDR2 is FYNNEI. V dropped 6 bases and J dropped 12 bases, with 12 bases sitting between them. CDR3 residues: CASSFGGVPLHF. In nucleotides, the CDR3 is TGTGCCAGCAGCTTCGGAGGGGTACCCCTCCACTTT.

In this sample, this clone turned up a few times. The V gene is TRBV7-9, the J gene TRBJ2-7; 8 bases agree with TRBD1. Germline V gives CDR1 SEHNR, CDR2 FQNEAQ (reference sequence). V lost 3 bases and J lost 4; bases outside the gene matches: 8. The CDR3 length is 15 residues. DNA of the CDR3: TGTGCCAGCAGCTTGGTCCACAGGGGGTCTTACGAGCAGTACTTC. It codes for CASSLVHRGSYEQYF.

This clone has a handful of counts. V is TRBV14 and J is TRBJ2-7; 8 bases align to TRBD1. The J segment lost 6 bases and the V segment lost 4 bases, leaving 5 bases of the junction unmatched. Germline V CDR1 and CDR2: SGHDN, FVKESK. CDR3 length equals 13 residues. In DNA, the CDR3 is TGTGCCAGCAGCCGAGGACAGGGCCCCGAGCAGTACTTC. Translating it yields CASSRGQGPEQYF.

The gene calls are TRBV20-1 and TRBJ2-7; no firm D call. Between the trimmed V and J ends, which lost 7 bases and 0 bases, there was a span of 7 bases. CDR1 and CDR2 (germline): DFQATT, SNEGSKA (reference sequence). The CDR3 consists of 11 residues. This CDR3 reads CSGVLSYEQYF. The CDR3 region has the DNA TGCAGTGGTGTTCTCTCCTACGAGCAGTACTTC.

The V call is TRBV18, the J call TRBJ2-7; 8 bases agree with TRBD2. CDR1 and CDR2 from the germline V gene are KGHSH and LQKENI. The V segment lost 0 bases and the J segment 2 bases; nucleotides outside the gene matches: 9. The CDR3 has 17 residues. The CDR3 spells CASSPPRGRRLPYEQYF. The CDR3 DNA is TGTGCCAGCTCACCACCGCGCGGGAGGCGATTACCCTACGAGCAGTACTTC.

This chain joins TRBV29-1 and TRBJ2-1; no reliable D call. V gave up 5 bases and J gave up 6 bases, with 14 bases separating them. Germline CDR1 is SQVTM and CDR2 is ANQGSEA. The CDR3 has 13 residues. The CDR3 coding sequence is TGCAGCGTTAGGTGGCTCGACACCAATGAGCAGTTCTTC. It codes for CSVRWLDTNEQFF.

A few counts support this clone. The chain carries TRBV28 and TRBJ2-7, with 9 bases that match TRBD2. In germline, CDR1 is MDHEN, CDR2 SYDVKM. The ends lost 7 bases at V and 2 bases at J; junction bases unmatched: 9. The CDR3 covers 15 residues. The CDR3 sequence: CASNLGASGTYEQYF. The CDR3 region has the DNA TGTGCCAGCAACCTAGGGGCTAGCGGGACCTACGAGCAGTACTTC.

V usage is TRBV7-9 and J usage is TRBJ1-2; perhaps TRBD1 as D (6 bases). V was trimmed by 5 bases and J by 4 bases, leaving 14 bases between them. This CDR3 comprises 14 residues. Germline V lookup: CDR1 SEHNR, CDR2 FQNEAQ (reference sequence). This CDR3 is CASSPQTGLYGYTF. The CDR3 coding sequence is TGTGCCAGCAGCCCCCAGACAGGCCTCTATGGCTACACCTTC.

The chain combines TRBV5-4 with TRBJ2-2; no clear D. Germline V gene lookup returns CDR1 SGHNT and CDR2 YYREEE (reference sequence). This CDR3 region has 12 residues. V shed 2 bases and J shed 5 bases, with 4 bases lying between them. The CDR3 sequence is CASSFQTGELFF. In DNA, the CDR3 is TGTGCCAGCAGCTTTCAGACCGGGGAGCTGTTTTTT.

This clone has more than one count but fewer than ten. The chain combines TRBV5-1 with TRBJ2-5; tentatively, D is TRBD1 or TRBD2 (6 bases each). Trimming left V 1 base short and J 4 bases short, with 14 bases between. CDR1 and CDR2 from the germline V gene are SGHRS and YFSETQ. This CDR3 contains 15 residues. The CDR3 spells CASSLRSPGAETQYF. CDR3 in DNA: TGCGCCAGCAGCTTGAGGTCCCCGGGGGCAGAGACCCAGTACTTC. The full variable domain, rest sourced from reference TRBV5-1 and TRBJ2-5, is KAGVTQTPRYLIKTRGQQVTLSCSPISGHRSVSWYQQTPGQGLQFLFEYFSETQRNKGNFPGRFSGRQFSNSRSEMNVSTLELGDSALYLCASSLRSPGAETQYFGPGTRLLVL.

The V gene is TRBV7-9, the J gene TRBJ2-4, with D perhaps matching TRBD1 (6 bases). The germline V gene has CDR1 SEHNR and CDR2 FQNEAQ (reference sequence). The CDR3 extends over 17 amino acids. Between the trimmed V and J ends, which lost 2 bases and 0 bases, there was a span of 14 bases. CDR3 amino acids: CASSLWDTRIAKNIQYF. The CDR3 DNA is TGTGCCAGCAGCTTATGGGACACCCGAATAGCCAAAAACATTCAGTACTTC.

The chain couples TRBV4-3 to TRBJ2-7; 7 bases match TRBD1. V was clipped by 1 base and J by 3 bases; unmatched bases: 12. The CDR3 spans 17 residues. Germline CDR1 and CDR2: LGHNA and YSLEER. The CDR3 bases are TGCGCCAGCAGCCAAGCCCTTACCGGGACAGTATTCTACGAGCAGTACTTC. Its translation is CASSQALTGTVFYEQYF.

Here the CDR3 DNA reads TGTGCCAGCAGGGTAACAATTCTGAACACTGAAGCTTTCTTT. Its translation is CASRVTILNTEAFF. The chain uses TRBV28 and TRBJ1-1; D is ambiguous. The V end lost 6 bases, the J end lost 0 bases, and 11 bases lay between the germline ends. Germline V lookup: CDR1 MDHEN, CDR2 SYDVKM. The CDR3 consists of 14 residues.

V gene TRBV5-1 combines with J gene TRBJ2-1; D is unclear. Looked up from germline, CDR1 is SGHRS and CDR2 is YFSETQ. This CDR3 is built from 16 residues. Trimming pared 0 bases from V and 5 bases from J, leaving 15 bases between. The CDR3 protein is CASSLGPLTGHNEQFF. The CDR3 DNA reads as TGCGCCAGCAGCTTGGGTCCGTTGACTGGACACAATGAGCAGTTCTTC.